This T cell receptor (beta chain) was profiled in a study of blood T cell repertoires in COVID-19. For the study at large: Spain, Italy and the United States supplied samples that represented acute and convalescent COVID-19. Sample material is recorded as cDNA or gDNA derived from T cells, B-cell-depleted T cells, or PBMCs.

The length of the CDR3 is 15 residues. Germline V lookup: CDR1 MNHEY, CDR2 SMNVEV (reference sequence). The trim removed 6 bases at V and 3 bases at J, leaving 7 bases unmatched. Original processing methods: How many nucleated cells were present was estimated from reference gene primer amplification. The method was immunoSEQ multiplex PCR; TCRdb's version includes in-frame clones alone and lacks a portion of them. Clone size and the V and J calls come from that table; the DNA yielded D and trimming. The sample records about 200,000 clones, 70% to 90% being singletons. The clonotype was recovered from a man older than 75 with acute or convalescent COVID-19. Specimen: peripheral blood. This chain links TRBV27 with TRBJ2-1; 8 bases map to TRBD2. DNA for the CDR3: TGTGCCAGCAGGAGGGGACTAGGACTCTACAATGAGCAGTTCTTC. It encodes CASRRGLGLYNEQFF.